The clone carrying this T cell receptor (beta chain) was seen once. What it binds is unknown. Produced via immunoSEQ multiplex PCR; TCRdb's table is partial and in-frame only. The table shows a few hundred thousand clones, with more than 75% occurring only once. This sample is part of a study of cytomegalovirus exposure and HLA in healthy donors. Whole-study context: The same platform used for the approximately 700 first-cohort repertoires was also used for the roughly 130 validation repertoires, as a later analysis reported.

Study outcomes and limitations: A few chains tied to CMV proved CMV antigen-specific in vitro. TCR sequences were mostly rare, though some public TCRs occurred in many donors. Reported performance of the classifier showed diagnosis of cytomegalovirus status with high specificity and sensitivity.

Germline V lookup: CDR1 MDHEN, CDR2 SYDVKM. The germline V and J ends were trimmed by 2 bases and 4 bases, with 18 bases remaining between them. The CDR3 loop spans 16 amino acids. This chain joins TRBV28 and TRBJ2-7; the D gene is possibly TRBD2 (6 bases). Sample: PBMCs. This receptor was identified in a man aged 18 to 30 in good health and CMV-seropositive. CDR3 in amino acids: CASSLRGRDFGYEQYF. The CDR3 nucleotides read TGTGCCAGCAGTTTACGTGGCCGGGACTTTGGTTACGAGCAGTACTTC.